The T cell receptor (beta chain) described here comes from a study of tumor-infiltrating lymphocytes in primary liver carcinoma. At the level of the study: Among the tumors, stages were T1-T3 N0M0 and sizes roughly 4 to 10 cm.

The source material, 20-30 mg of unsorted bulk tissue, was used to co-extract RNA and DNA. The cohort consisted of patients whose primary liver carcinoma was surgically resected. CDR1 is SGHRS, CDR2 YFSETQ, per germline. The CDR3 runs to 15 residues. The V and J ends lost 0 bases and 5 bases respectively, with 14 bases between them. This clonotype was seen ten or more times. Making TCR beta cDNA involved approximately 520 ng total RNA and a constant-region primer. Libraries covering TCR beta were generated through three nested multiplex PCR rounds (using a slightly modified ARM-PCR). The first two PCR rounds used TRBV1-TRBV30 primers with a Cbeta primer, around 10 cycles each. MiXCR, run by TCRdb on the multiplex PCR reads, gives a single entry per CDR3 protein. The table records fewer than 85,000 distinct CDR3 sequences, around 66% of them present only once.

The chain uses TRBV5-1 and TRBJ2-5, with D perhaps matching TRBD1 (7 bases). The sequencing input was tumor-adjacent normal liver tissue. This receptor was obtained from a man aged 35-49 years with primary liver carcinoma and hepatitis B virus infection. This CDR3 reads CASSLESSGGETQYF. CDR3 DNA: TGCGCCAGCAGCTTGGAATCTTCAGGGGGGGAGACCCAGTACTTC.